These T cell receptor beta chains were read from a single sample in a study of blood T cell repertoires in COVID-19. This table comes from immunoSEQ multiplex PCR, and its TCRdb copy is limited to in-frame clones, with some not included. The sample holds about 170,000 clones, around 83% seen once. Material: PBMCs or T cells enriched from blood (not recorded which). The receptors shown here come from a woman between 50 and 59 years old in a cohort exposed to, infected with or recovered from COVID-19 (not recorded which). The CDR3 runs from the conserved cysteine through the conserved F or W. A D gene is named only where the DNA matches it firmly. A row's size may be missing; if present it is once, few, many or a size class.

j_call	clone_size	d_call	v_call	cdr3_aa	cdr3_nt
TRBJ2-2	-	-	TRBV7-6	CASSWALRGETDTGELFF	TGTGCCAGCAGCTGGGCCTTGCGGGGCGAAACTGACACCGGGGAGCTGTTTTTT
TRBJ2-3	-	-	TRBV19	CASSPGQDTQYF	TGTGCCAGTAGTCCAGGTCAGGATACGCAGTATTTT
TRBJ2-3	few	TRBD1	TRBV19	CASKGRGRDTQYF	TGTGCCAGTAAAGGCAGGGGGCGAGATACGCAGTATTTT
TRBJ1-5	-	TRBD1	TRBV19	CASRGRGKGGDNQPQHF	TGTGCCAGTCGCGGAAGGGGAAAAGGGGGCGATAATCAGCCCCAGCATTTT
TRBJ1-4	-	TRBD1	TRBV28	CASSSRGQGVEKLFF	TGTGCCAGCAGCAGTCGGGGACAGGGGGTCGAAAAACTGTTTTTT
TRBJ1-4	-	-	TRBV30	CAWSVRTAIEKLFF	TGTGCCTGGAGTGTGCGGACAGCGATAGAAAAACTGTTTTTT
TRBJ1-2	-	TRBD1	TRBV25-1	CASSEHRGQGGYTF	TGTGCCAGCAGTGAACACAGGGGGCAGGGAGGCTACACCTTC
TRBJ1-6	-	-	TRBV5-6	CASSLLGGAANSPLHF	TGTGCCAGCAGCTTGCTCGGGGGGGCCGCTAATTCACCCCTCCACTTT
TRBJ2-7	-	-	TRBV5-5	CASSETGTTYEQYF	TGTGCCAGCAGCGAGACAGGTACGACCTACGAGCAGTACTTC
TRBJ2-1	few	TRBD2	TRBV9	CASSDEAGAKNEQFF	TGTGCCAGCAGCGATGAAGCGGGAGCTAAAAATGAGCAGTTCTTC
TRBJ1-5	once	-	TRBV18	CASSTAGGNQPQHF	TGTGCCAGCTCGACCGCGGGGGGGAATCAGCCCCAGCATTTT